Listed here are 21 T cell receptor beta chains from one sample, sequenced in a study of T cells after yellow fever vaccination. TCRdb itself ran the 5' RACE reads through MiXCR, one entry per CDR3 protein. The sample has a few hundred thousand distinct CDR3 sequences, 6.9% seen once. Sequencing was performed on CD4+ T cells sorted from PBMCs, taken 15 days after the yellow fever booster vaccination. These receptor sequences come from a man aged 25 to 45 who received the YFV17D yellow fever vaccine.

This clonotype was observed at least ten times. The chain recombines TRBV5-1 with TRBJ2-7; D is unclear. Germline values: CDR1 SGHRS, CDR2 YFSETQ. CDR3 length: 12 amino acids. Trimming took off 7 bases at V and 4 bases at J, with 12 bases between the two ends. CDR3 in DNA: TGCGCCAGCGGATTTGAAGGGTACGAGCAGTACTTC. It codes for CASGFEGYEQYF.

This chain joins TRBV6-1 and TRBJ2-7; D gene ambiguous. This CDR3 is built from 13 residues. Germline CDR1 reads MNHNS; CDR2 reads SASEGT. V was pared by 5 bases and J by 4 bases, with 12 bases between. The CDR3 nucleotides are TGTGCCAGCAGTCCCCAGGAAGGTTACGAGCAGTACTTC. Protein: CASSPQEGYEQYF.

The chain combines TRBV7-8 with TRBJ1-6, with D perhaps matching TRBD1 (6 bases). CDR1 is SGHVS, CDR2 FQNEAQ, per germline. This CDR3 has 18 amino acids. V lost 2 bases and J lost 1, with 15 bases in between. CDR3 sequence (DNA): TGTGCCAGCAGCTTAAAAACGAACACAGGGTCCTATAATTCACCCCTCCACTTT. Protein product: CASSLKTNTGSYNSPLHF.

This clonotype was recorded at least ten times. The rearrangement joins TRBV20-1 to TRBJ2-2; D possibly corresponds to TRBD2 (6 bases). Deletions cut 8 bases from V and 6 bases from J, with 13 bases between. This CDR3 region has 12 residues. CDR1 is DFQATT, CDR2 SNEGSKA, per germline (reference sequence). Here the CDR3 DNA reads TGCAGTAGTCTCGGGGGTCCCGGGGAGCTGTTTTTT. Its protein is CSSLGGPGELFF.

This clonotype showed up many times. This chain links TRBV7-2 with TRBJ2-4; D ambiguous. Trimming cost V 3 bases and J 1 base, with 4 bases left between them. The CDR3 sequence is 13 residues long. The germline V gene encodes CDR1 SGHTA and CDR2 FQGNSA. The CDR3 sequence: CASSFGAKNIQYF. The CDR3 DNA follows: TGTGCCAGCAGCTTCGGTGCCAAAAACATTCAGTACTTC.

The V call is TRBV20-1, the J call TRBJ1-5, with 11 bases lining up with TRBD1. Germline CDR1 reads DFQATT; CDR2 reads SNEGSKA (reference sequence). V shed 6 bases and J 5 bases; nucleotides not matched to a gene: 9. The length of the CDR3 is 15 residues. The CDR3 DNA sequence: TGCAGTGCCCTCGGGACAGGGGGAGGAGATCAGCCCCAGCATTTT. Its translation: CSALGTGGGDQPQHF.

In its sample, this clonotype was seen many times. V is TRBV3-1 and J is TRBJ1-5; 7 bases align to TRBD1. Germline V gives CDR1 LGHDT, CDR2 YNNKEL (reference sequence). The CDR3 is made up of 14 amino acids. With 3 bases clipped from V and 6 bases from J, the junction kept 5 bases outside the gene matches. CDR3 sequence reads: CASSQTGKSQPQHF. DNA for the CDR3: TGTGCCAGCAGCCAGACAGGGAAAAGTCAGCCCCAGCATTTT. Filled out from reference TRBV3-1 and TRBJ1-5, the complete variable domain reads DTAVSQTPKYLVTQMGNDKSIKCEQNLGHDTMYWYKQDSKKFLKIMFSYNNKELIINETVPNRFSPKSPDKAHLNLHINSLELGDSAVYFCASSQTGKSQPQHFGDGTRLSIL.

This clonotype was seen a handful of times. The V and J genes are TRBV12-3 or TRBV12-4 and TRBJ1-2; D is uncertain. The CDR3 is 13 amino acids. With 11 bases removed from V and 5 bases from J, the gap between germline ends came to 18 bases. Here the CDR3 DNA reads TGTGCCTCCAGCAGTACCTCGGGGTATGGCTACACCTTC. Translating it yields CASSSTSGYGYTF.

This clonotype was detected ten times or more. V gene TRBV12-3 or TRBV12-4 combines with J gene TRBJ1-3; D call uncertain. Trimming left V 2 bases short and J 6 bases short, with 5 bases between. The CDR3 is made up of 12 amino acids. The CDR3 DNA follows: TGTGCCAGCAGTTTACACGAAAACACCATATATTTT. Encoded protein: CASSLHENTIYF.

This clonotype was seen more than once but under ten times. This rearrangement joins TRBV20-1 to TRBJ2-3; D perhaps matches TRBD2 (6 bases). The V end lost 6 bases, the J end lost 0 bases, and 16 bases lay between the germline ends. Germline V CDR1 and CDR2: DFQATT, SNEGSKA (reference sequence). CDR3 length: 15 amino acids. The CDR3 DNA follows: TGCAGTGCCCCGCGCGGCGGGGCTAGCACAGATACGCAGTATTTT. Its protein is CSAPRGGASTDTQYF.

This clonotype was picked up a small number of times. The V call is TRBV28, the J call TRBJ2-2, with 8 nucleotides matching TRBD2. Trimming took 3 bases from V and 6 from J; bases not matched to a gene: 9. CDR1 and CDR2 (germline): MDHEN, SYDVKM. The CDR3 has 16 amino acids. The CDR3 is CASSLTGTSTSGELFF. As DNA, the CDR3 is TGTGCCAGCAGTTTGACCGGGACTAGTACTTCCGGGGAGCTGTTTTTT.

This clonotype occurred many times. The chain uses TRBV7-3 and TRBJ2-1, with D possibly TRBD2 on 5 matching bases. This CDR3 region has 13 residues. V was cut by 5 bases and J by 5 bases, with 10 bases left in between. Per germline, CDR1 SGHTA and CDR2 FQGTGA. CDR3 region: CASSPGDHNEQFF. The CDR3 DNA sequence: TGTGCCAGCAGCCCCGGGGATCACAATGAGCAGTTCTTC.

This clonotype was observed many times. V and J are TRBV7-8 and TRBJ2-1, with 7 nucleotides matching TRBD1. The CDR3 is 16 amino acids. The germline V gene has CDR1 SGHVS and CDR2 FQNEAQ. Trimming cost V 5 bases and J 6 bases; bases outside gene matches: 13. In DNA, the CDR3 is TGTGCCAGCAGCCCAAGGGACAGTTCCACTATCAATGAGCAGTTCTTC. Translation gives CASSPRDSSTINEQFF.

This clonotype showed up many times. The CDR3 spells CASSSRTSGREVQETQYF. CDR3 nucleotide sequence: TGTGCCAGCAGTTCGAGGACTAGCGGGAGAGAGGTCCAAGAGACCCAGTACTTC. The rearrangement joins TRBV6-2 or TRBV6-3 to TRBJ2-5, with 13 bases fitting TRBD2. The ends lost 4 bases at V and 1 base at J; junction bases unmatched: 9. Germline V lookup: CDR1 MNHEY, CDR2 SVGEGT. The CDR3 length is 18 residues.

At least ten counts were recorded for this clonotype. The gene calls are TRBV6-2 or TRBV6-3 and TRBJ1-2, with D possibly matching TRBD1 (6 bases). V shed 2 bases and J shed 4 bases, with 11 bases lying between them. The CDR3 extends over 14 amino acids. CDR1 and CDR2 from the germline V gene are MNHEY and SVGEGT. In DNA, the CDR3 is TGTGCCAGCAGTTACCCCGGAGGGGGCTATGGCTACACCTTC. Translation gives CASSYPGGGYGYTF.

This clonotype was recorded many times. The CDR3 sequence: CASRSGVSDTQYF. CDR3 bases: TGTGCCAGCAGATCGGGGGTTTCAGATACGCAGTATTTT. This chain connects TRBV7-2 to TRBJ2-3, with a tentative D call TRBD2 (6 bases). There are 13 residues in the CDR3. CDR1 is SGHTA and CDR2 is FQGNSA in the germline V gene. V lost 6 bases and J lost 4, with 11 bases in between.

This clonotype was observed many times. The J gene is TRBJ1-2, the V gene TRBV12-3 or TRBV12-4; D possibly corresponds to TRBD1 (5 bases). V was cut by 6 bases and J by 4 bases, with 15 bases left in between. The CDR3 has 14 residues. CDR3 DNA sequence: TGTGCCAGCAGCAACCTGGGGGGGAGCTATGGCTACACCTTC. It codes for CASSNLGGSYGYTF.

The CDR3 DNA follows: TGTGCCAGCAGCTTCCCCGCCCGGGGGGAGCTGTTTTTT. Protein sequence: CASSFPARGELFF. This rearrangement joins TRBV5-6 to TRBJ2-2; unclear D gene. The CDR3 runs to 13 residues. The V end was cut by 2 bases, the J end by 8 bases, with 10 bases between. Germline assignment: CDR1 SGHDT and CDR2 YYEEEE.

This clonotype was picked up many times. This chain joins TRBV12-5 and TRBJ2-3; 8 bases agree with TRBD2. The CDR3 contains 18 residues. CDR1 is LGHNT and CDR2 is FRNRAP in the germline V gene. With 1 base clipped from V and 3 bases from J, the junction kept 12 bases outside the gene matches. CDR3 protein: CASGLARKAGVYTDTQYF. Written as DNA, the CDR3 is TGTGCTAGTGGTTTGGCCCGGAAAGCGGGAGTGTATACAGATACGCAGTATTTT.

Only a few counts were recorded for this clonotype. V is TRBV5-1 and J is TRBJ2-2, with D possibly being TRBD2 (5 bases). The germline gives CDR1 SGHRS, CDR2 YFSETQ. The CDR3 has 13 residues. V dropped 1 base and J dropped 6 bases, with 7 bases sitting between them. The CDR3 loop is CASSLRDAGELFF. The CDR3 DNA follows: TGCGCCAGCAGCTTGCGGGATGCCGGGGAGCTGTTTTTT. The full variable domain, with the rest looked up from reference TRBV5-1 and TRBJ2-2, is KAGVTQTPRYLIKTRGQQVTLSCSPISGHRSVSWYQQTPGQGLQFLFEYFSETQRNKGNFPGRFSGRQFSNSRSEMNVSTLELGDSALYLCASSLRDAGELFFGEGSRLTVL.

At least ten counts were recorded for this clonotype. The genes are TRBV7-2 and TRBJ2-5; 9 nucleotides agree with TRBD1. With V trimmed by 6 bases and J by 6 bases, 11 bases remained unmatched. CDR3 size: 15 residues. Germline loops: CDR1 SGHTA, CDR2 FQGNSA. The CDR3 region has the DNA TGTGCCAGCAGTCGCACCCGGGACAGGGAGCAGACCCAGTACTTC. This sequence encodes CASSRTRDREQTQYF.